One sample yielded the 25 T cell receptor beta chains listed below, sequenced in a study of T cells in Graves' hyperthyroidism and ophthalmopathy. TCR beta CDR3 sequences were amplified from RNA transcripts. Using the HTBI primer set, a first-round RT-PCR was run on the TCR CDR3. TCRdb fed the multiplex PCR reads into MiXCR, producing one record per CDR3 protein. The data hold 450,000 to 550,000 distinct CDR3 sequences, with 24% observed a single time. Source material: blood. The source is a woman aged 25 to 39 with Graves' ophthalmopathy.

The rearrangement uses TRBV6-2 or TRBV6-3 and TRBJ2-5, with 9 bases aligning to TRBD2. The V segment lost 2 bases and the J segment 1 base; nucleotides outside the gene matches: 5. The CDR3 consists of 16 residues. Germline-derived CDR1 and CDR2 are MNHEY and SVGEGT. The CDR3 DNA sequence: TGTGCCAGCAGTTACAGGCGCGGGGGGGTCCAAGAGACCCAGTACTTC. Residues: CASSYRRGGVQETQYF.

This clonotype has at least ten counts. The V and J genes are TRBV7-2 and TRBJ1-1; 7 bases fit TRBD1. The CDR3 contains 17 residues. Germline V gene data show CDR1 as SGHTA and CDR2 as FQGNSA. Trimming took 0 bases from V and 0 from J; bases not matched to a gene: 7. CDR3 amino acids: CASSLARDRDMNTEAFF. The CDR3 region has the DNA TGTGCCAGCAGCTTAGCCAGAGACAGGGACATGAACACTGAAGCTTTCTTT.

V usage is TRBV7-9 and J usage is TRBJ2-7; TRBD2 agrees at 9 bases. V shed 11 bases and J 3 bases; nucleotides not matched to a gene: 5. Looked up from germline, CDR1 is SEHNR and CDR2 is FQNEAQ (reference sequence). There are 12 residues in the CDR3. The CDR3 region is CAGSGGVYEQYF. CDR3 DNA: TGTGCCGGTAGCGGGGGAGTCTACGAGCAGTACTTC.

This clonotype was detected a few times. This chain links TRBV7-2 with TRBJ2-5; no clear D. This CDR3 contains 16 residues. V gave up 5 bases and J gave up 5 bases, with 21 bases separating them. Germline-derived CDR1 and CDR2 are SGHTA and FQGNSA. The CDR3 bases are TGTGCCAGCAGCGGGCGGATGGCAGGCGGTCGCGAGACCCAGTACTTC. Its translation is CASSGRMAGGRETQYF. The full variable domain, completed using reference TRBV7-2 and TRBJ2-5, is GAGVSQSPSNKVTEKGKDVELRCDPISGHTALYWYRQSLGQGLEFLIYFQGNSAPDKSGLPSDRFSAERTGGSVSTLTIQRTQQEDSAVYLCASSGRMAGGRETQYFGPGTRLLVL.

This clonotype has a count of ten or more. The chain recombines TRBV2 with TRBJ1-2; 11 bases align to TRBD1. Germline V lookup: CDR1 SNHLY, CDR2 FYNNEI. The CDR3 loop spans 14 amino acids. V trimming: 7 bases; J trimming: 5 bases; junction bases outside the gene matches: 6. CDR3 sequence (DNA): TGTGCCAGCAAGCAGGGACAGGGGGGTTATGGCTACACCTTC. Protein product: CASKQGQGGYGYTF.

The chain couples TRBV9 to TRBJ2-2; TRBD1 agrees at 10 bases. Per germline, CDR1 SGDLS and CDR2 YYNGEE. The V and J ends lost 0 bases and 4 bases, in that order; junction bases with no gene match: 3. The CDR3 totals 16 residues. DNA of the CDR3: TGTGCCAGCAGCGTAGGACAGGGGGCGGTCACCGGGGAGCTGTTTTTT. It codes for CASSVGQGAVTGELFF. The full variable domain, rest sourced from reference TRBV9 and TRBJ2-2, is DSGVTQTPKHLITATGQRVTLRCSPRSGDLSVYWYQQSLDQGLQFLIQYYNGEERAKGNILERFSAQQFPDLHSELNLSSLELGDSALYFCASSVGQGAVTGELFFGEGSRLTVL.

The chain couples TRBV4-1 to TRBJ2-7, with 12 bases fitting TRBD2. Germline V gene lookup returns CDR1 MGHRA and CDR2 YSYEKL. The CDR3 extends over 18 amino acids. Unmatched junction bases numbered 9, after V lost 3 bases and J lost 0 bases. As DNA, the CDR3 is TGCGCCAGCAGCCAGAGTACGGCTAGCGGGGGGGTCTCCTACGAGCAGTACTTC. It specifies CASSQSTASGGVSYEQYF.

For this clonotype: A much larger clonotype is one base distant, so this may be a read error. The chain is built from TRBV20-1 and TRBJ2-5, with D possibly being TRBD2 (7 bases). Germline CDR1 and CDR2: DFQATT and SNEGSKA (reference sequence). The length of the CDR3 is 13 residues. Written as DNA, the CDR3 is TGCAGTGCTAGTTGGCGGGGGCAAGAGACCAAGTACTTC. Protein: CSASWRGQETKYF.

This clonotype was detected ten times or more. This chain's CDR3 is CSVPITPNNYGYTF. In DNA form, the CDR3 reads TGCAGTGTTCCAATCACACCGAATAACTATGGCTACACCTTC. This chain joins TRBV20-1 and TRBJ1-2; the D is unclear. The germline CDR1 and CDR2 sequences are DFQATT and SNEGSKA (reference sequence). This CDR3 region has 14 residues. Between the trimmed V and J ends, which lost 7 bases and 1 base, there was a span of 16 bases.

This clonotype was observed many times. The rearrangement links TRBV7-2 to TRBJ1-3; 7 bases agree with TRBD1. Per the germline V gene, CDR1 is SGHTA and CDR2 is FQGNSA. CDR3 size: 16 residues. V shed 5 bases, J shed 2 bases, and the junction held 9 bases outside the gene matches. The CDR3 DNA is TGTGCCAGCAGCCTCATGACAGGGAACACTGGAAACACCATATATTTT. This codes for CASSLMTGNTGNTIYF.

At least ten counts were recorded for this clonotype. The V gene is TRBV12-3 or TRBV12-4, the J gene TRBJ1-1; 8 nucleotides match TRBD1. The CDR3 is 14 residues long. The trim removed 3 bases at V and 11 bases at J, leaving 11 bases unmatched. Here the CDR3 reads CASSFDRGSDKAFF. The CDR3 coding sequence is TGTGCCAGCAGTTTCGACAGGGGCAGCGACAAGGCTTTCTTT.

There are a few counts of this clonotype. The chain employs TRBV4-2 and TRBJ2-5, with TRBD1 as a possible D gene (7 bases). CDR1 is LGHNA and CDR2 is YNFKEQ in the germline V gene. This CDR3 contains 15 residues. The V and J ends lost 4 bases and 1 base respectively, with 13 bases between them. In DNA form, the CDR3 reads TGTGCCAGCAGCCGTTCAGGGGGGACCCAAGAGACCCAGTACTTC. It is translated as CASSRSGGTQETQYF.

The chain has TRBV12-3 or TRBV12-4 and TRBJ1-1; D is unresolved. V gave up 10 bases and J gave up 0 bases, with 12 bases separating them. The CDR3 covers 13 residues. CDR3 region: CATGPSVNTEAFF. CDR3 nucleotides: TGTGCCACCGGACCGTCCGTGAACACTGAAGCTTTCTTT.

This clonotype has at least ten counts. The chain is built from TRBV11-2 and TRBJ1-1; D call uncertain. This CDR3 contains 16 residues. V was pared by 3 bases and J by 1 base, with 15 bases between. Germline V gene sequence: CDR1 SGHAT, CDR2 FQNNGV. CDR3 nucleotides: TGTGCCAGCAGCTTGAATAACGGACCGGCGAACACTGAAGCTTTCTTT. Its translation is CASSLNNGPANTEAFF.

This clonotype showed up many times. The chain recombines TRBV6-1 with TRBJ2-4; TRBD1 matches 7 bases. The V gene end was trimmed by 6 bases and the J gene end by 1 base; junction bases not matched to a gene: 3. CDR3 size: 14 residues. From germline, CDR1 is MNHNS and CDR2 SASEGT. The CDR3 loop is CASSQQGAKNIQYF. In nucleotides, the CDR3 is TGTGCCAGCAGCCAACAGGGGGCCAAAAACATTCAGTACTTC.

This clonotype was observed at least ten times. The chain couples TRBV5-1 to TRBJ1-3; D possibly corresponds to TRBD1 (5 bases). Trimming took off 1 base at V and 0 bases at J, with 11 bases between the two ends. This CDR3 is built from 16 residues. Germline V gives CDR1 SGHRS, CDR2 YFSETQ. CDR3 residues: CASSLTDSLSGNTIYF. CDR3 DNA sequence: TGCGCCAGCAGCTTGACCGACAGCCTCTCTGGAAACACCATATATTTT.

There are many counts of this clonotype. V and J are TRBV29-1 and TRBJ1-5; D possibly corresponds to TRBD1 (6 bases). The V end lost 8 bases, the J end lost 3 bases, and 17 bases lay between the germline ends. The CDR3 length is 14 residues. Germline CDR1 and CDR2: SQVTM and ANQGSEA. CDR3 bases: TGCAGCCCTGGGGGGCTTGACCTCAATCAGCCCCAGCATTTT. It encodes CSPGGLDLNQPQHF. Drawing the rest from reference TRBV29-1 and TRBJ1-5, the complete variable domain is SAVISQKPSRDICQRGTSLTIQCQVDSQVTMMFWYRQQPGQSLTLIATANQGSEATYESGFVIDKFPISRPNLTFSTLTVSNMSPEDSSIYLCSPGGLDLNQPQHFGDGTRLSIL.

This clonotype was seen many times. CDR3 sequence reads: CASSLSWGYDFYEQYF. The CDR3 coding sequence is TGTGCCAGCAGTTTATCGTGGGGTTATGATTTCTACGAGCAGTACTTC. The genes are TRBV27 and TRBJ2-7, with D unresolved. Germline lookup yields CDR1 MNHEY and CDR2 SMNVEV (reference sequence). Trimming removed 0 bases at V and 3 bases at J, with 15 bases between. The CDR3 is made up of 16 amino acids.

This clonotype was found many times. The chain joins TRBV2 to TRBJ1-5; D call uncertain. V was shortened by 5 bases and J by 9 bases, with 8 bases between the two germline ends. The CDR3 totals 11 residues. CDR1 and CDR2 (germline): SNHLY, FYNNEI. Here the CDR3 DNA reads TGTGCCAGCAGTCAAGTGGGGCCCCAGCATTTT. Its translation is CASSQVGPQHF.

This clonotype was counted at least ten times. The V gene is TRBV12-3 or TRBV12-4, the J gene TRBJ1-6; TRBD1 aligns across 12 bases. This CDR3 contains 14 residues. V was pared by 5 bases and J by 9 bases, with 2 bases of the junction left unmatched. CDR3 sequence: CASSGTGGGSPLHF. The CDR3 DNA follows: TGTGCCAGCAGTGGGACAGGGGGCGGTTCACCCCTCCACTTT.

This rearrangement joins TRBV6-4 to TRBJ2-2; 9 nucleotides agree with TRBD1. The trim removed 6 bases at V and 2 bases at J, leaving 19 bases unmatched. Germline CDR1 reads MRHNA; CDR2 reads SNTAGT. The CDR3 covers 20 residues. This CDR3 is CASRRNSGTGLVINTGELFF. In DNA, the CDR3 is TGTGCCAGCAGACGCAATTCCGGGACAGGGCTTGTTATTAACACCGGGGAGCTGTTTTTT.

There are many counts of this clonotype. V and J are TRBV5-1 and TRBJ2-2; TRBD2 matches at 14 bases. Germline CDR1 and CDR2: SGHRS and YFSETQ. The CDR3 extends over 19 amino acids. The V and J ends lost 0 bases and 0 bases, in that order; junction bases with no gene match: 4. The CDR3 reads CASSLGRLAGGPNTGELFF. The CDR3 coding sequence is TGCGCCAGCAGCTTGGGGCGACTAGCGGGGGGGCCGAACACCGGGGAGCTGTTTTTT.

The gene calls are TRBV10-1 and TRBJ2-7, with 11 positions matching TRBD2. In germline, CDR1 is WNHNN, CDR2 SYGVQD (reference sequence). The CDR3 is 15 amino acids. V dropped 4 bases and J dropped 7; count of bases not matched to a gene: 9. CDR3 sequence (DNA): TGCGCCAGCAGTGGAATAGCGGGGGGGCTTCAGGAGCAGTACTTC. Translation gives CASSGIAGGLQEQYF.

This clonotype was counted a few times. The CDR3 region has the DNA TGTGCCAGCAGGGGACGGGACACCAAGGGCTATGGCTACACCTTC. Encoded protein: CASRGRDTKGYGYTF. This chain joins TRBV6-1 and TRBJ1-2; maybe TRBD1 (6 bases). This CDR3 is built from 15 residues. Trimming stripped 6 bases from V and 4 bases from J, with 18 bases between. Germline CDR1 MNHNS, CDR2 SASEGT.

This clonotype was observed many times. V is TRBV7-8 and J is TRBJ1-2; tentative D call: TRBD1 (5 bases). The CDR3 loop spans 13 amino acids. Germline CDR1 is SGHVS and CDR2 is FQNEAQ. Trimming shortened V by 1 base and J by 6 bases, and 9 bases separated the two germline ends. CDR3: CASSLGRGDGYTF. For the CDR3, the DNA is TGTGCCAGCAGCTTAGGTAGGGGAGATGGCTACACCTTC.